This is a list of T cell receptor beta chains from one sample in a study of blood T cell repertoires in COVID-19. The data were produced by immunoSEQ multiplex PCR, yet TCRdb's version contains in-frame clones alone and is incomplete. The sample contains 300,000 or so clones, about nine tenths of which appear only once. Sequenced sample: peripheral blood. Every receptor here comes from a woman aged 35 to 49 who had recovered from COVID-19. Each CDR3 is given with its conserved first and last residue. A D gene is named only where the DNA matches it firmly. A row's size may be missing; if present it is once, few, many or a size class.

.	TRBD1	TRBJ2-7	TRBV19	CASSPRDRGLSYEQYF	TGTGCCAGTAGTCCCCGGGACAGGGGTTTATCCTACGAGCAGTACTTC
.	TRBD2	TRBJ2-7	TRBV5-1	CASSLYSGGTYEQYF	TGCGCCAGCAGCTTGTACAGCGGGGGAACGTACGAGCAGTACTTC
.	TRBD1	TRBJ1-1	TRBV9	CASCPGTGDTEAFF	TGTGCCAGTTGCCCGGGGACAGGGGACACTGAAGCTTTCTTT
.	.	TRBJ2-1	TRBV7-2	CASSPVGARSYNEQFF	TGTGCCAGCAGTCCAGTGGGGGCACGGTCCTACAATGAGCAGTTCTTC
once	TRBD1	TRBJ1-6	TRBV9	CASSRDRANSPLHF	TGTGCCAGCAGCCGGGACAGGGCTAATTCACCCCTCCACTTT
few	TRBD1	TRBJ1-5	TRBV12-3/TRBV12-4	CASSPDRGTQHF	TGTGCCAGCAGTCCTGACAGGGGAACCCAGCATTTT
.	TRBD2	TRBJ2-7	TRBV6-6	CASSYGLGLRKEQYF	TGTGCCAGCAGTTACGGACTAGGGCTTCGAAAGGAGCAGTACTTC
.	.	TRBJ1-1	TRBV11-2	CASSLAAQGTTEAFF	TGTGCCAGCAGCTTGGCCGCACAGGGTACCACTGAAGCTTTCTTT
.	.	TRBJ1-2	TRBV6-5	CASRAEVRRPYGYTF	TGTGCCAGCAGGGCCGAGGTTCGCCGGCCCTATGGCTACACCTTC
.	TRBD2	TRBJ2-3	TRBV7-3	CASSLTLLAGGITDTQYF	TGTGCCAGCAGCTTAACGCTACTAGCGGGGGGGATAACAGATACGCAGTATTTT
.	.	TRBJ1-1	TRBV6-2/TRBV6-3	CASSTFGGRPSAFF	TGTGCCAGCAGTACCTTCGGCGGGCGCCCCTCAGCTTTCTTT
.	TRBD1	TRBJ1-1	TRBV18	CASSPWTGVNTEAFF	TGTGCCAGCTCACCATGGACAGGGGTGAACACTGAAGCTTTCTTT
.	.	TRBJ1-2	TRBV6-5	CASSSREGAAGYTF	TGTGCCAGCAGTTCCCGTGAGGGAGCGGCGGGCTACACCTTC
once	TRBD1	TRBJ2-2	TRBV5-1	CASSLGQGAFTGELFF	TGCGCCAGCAGCCTGGGACAGGGGGCCTTCACCGGGGAGCTGTTTTTT
.	.	TRBJ1-1	TRBV9	CASSQLNTEAFF	TGTGCCAGCAGTCAACTTAACACTGAAGCTTTCTTT
.	TRBD1	TRBJ2-2	TRBV7-3	CASSLRQGAGELFF	TGTGCCAGCAGCTTGCGGCAGGGGGCCGGGGAGCTGTTTTTT
.	.	TRBJ1-2	TRBV6-5	CASAVGREGGYTF	TGTGCCAGCGCGGTAGGCAGGGAAGGTGGCTACACCTTC
.	TRBD1	TRBJ1-1	TRBV7-8	CASSTHRGYTEAFF	TGTGCCAGCAGCACCCACAGGGGATATACTGAAGCTTTCTTT
.	.	TRBJ2-5	TRBV5-5	CASSLPGTAGAQYF	TGTGCCAGCAGCCTCCCCGGGACAGCGGGTGCCCAGTACTTC
.	TRBD2	TRBJ2-5	TRBV19	CASSRRVAGDQETQYF	TGTGCCAGTAGTCGTCGGGTAGCGGGGGACCAAGAGACCCAGTACTTC
.	TRBD1	TRBJ2-2	TRBV5-1	CASSSGQGIINTGELFF	TGCGCCAGCAGCTCCGGACAGGGAATTATTAACACCGGGGAGCTGTTTTTT
.	.	TRBJ1-2	TRBV5-4	CASSLWGGDGYTF	TGTGCCAGCAGCTTGTGGGGGGGAGATGGCTACACCTTC
.	TRBD2	TRBJ2-5	TRBV19	CASSIGRGQETQYF	TGTGCCAGTAGTATAGGGCGGGGGCAAGAGACCCAGTACTTC
once	.	TRBJ2-7	TRBV19	CASSMGQSYEQYF	TGTGCCAGTAGTATGGGGCAATCCTATGAGCAGTACTTC
.	.	TRBJ2-7	TRBV7-2	CASSPNSYEQYF	TGTGCCAGCAGCCCAAACTCCTACGAGCAGTACTTC
.	.	TRBJ1-6	TRBV18	CASSYRDNVLNSPLHF	TGTGCCAGCTCATATCGGGACAATGTCCTTAATTCACCCCTCCACTTT
many	TRBD1	TRBJ1-1	TRBV28	CASSPPGTGTNTEAFF	TGTGCCAGCAGTCCTCCGGGGACAGGAACGAACACTGAAGCTTTCTTT